A selection of T cell receptor beta chains follows, all from one sample in a study of blood T cell repertoires in COVID-19. The method was immunoSEQ multiplex PCR; TCRdb's version includes in-frame clones alone and lacks a portion of them. The data show around 100,000 clones, over 75% seen once. The sequenced sample was peripheral blood. The receptors stem from a man aged 45-65 years with acute or convalescent COVID-19. The CDR3 runs from the conserved cysteine through the conserved F or W. A D gene is named only where the DNA matches it firmly. Size is omitted from some rows. Given values are once, few, many or a class for expanded clones.

.	.	TRBV7-8	TRBJ2-2	CASTRRTNTGELFF	TGTGCCAGCACCCGGAGAACGAACACCGGGGAGCTGTTTTTT
.	TRBD1	TRBV6-6	TRBJ1-5	CASSDDRAGQPQHF	TGTGCCAGCAGTGATGACAGGGCGGGACAGCCCCAGCATTTT
.	TRBD1	TRBV6-2/TRBV6-3	TRBJ2-5	CASSYGTGGSHRKTQYF	TGTGCCAGCAGTTACGGGACAGGGGGTTCTCATCGGAAGACCCAGTACTTC
.	.	TRBV19	TRBJ1-6	CASSIDRSGGPLHF	TGTGCCAGTAGTATAGATCGGTCGGGGGGACCCCTCCACTTT
once	TRBD1	TRBV2	TRBJ2-2	CASSGDRGIAGELFF	TGTGCCAGCAGTGGGGACAGGGGAATCGCCGGGGAGCTGTTTTTT
.	.	TRBV5-1	TRBJ1-4	CASSLAIGGANEKLFF	TGCGCCAGCAGCTTGGCAATCGGGGGAGCTAATGAAAAACTGTTTTTT
few	TRBD1	TRBV6-1	TRBJ1-1	CASSEGTVNTEAFF	TGTGCCAGCAGTGAGGGGACAGTGAACACTGAAGCTTTCTTT
.	.	TRBV6-2/TRBV6-3	TRBJ1-4	CASSLSPGRGEKLFF	TGTGCCAGCAGCCTCAGCCCTGGTCGCGGTGAAAAACTGTTTTTT
once	TRBD1	TRBV6-5	TRBJ1-4	CASSYSSRGKEKLFF	TGTGCCAGCAGTTACTCGTCCAGGGGGAAGGAAAAACTGTTTTTT
.	.	TRBV11-2	TRBJ1-2	CASSLDGGLSNYGYTF	TGTGCCAGCAGCTTAGATGGGGGACTATCTAACTATGGCTACACCTTC
.	.	TRBV2	TRBJ1-2	CASIDQGVSYGYTF	TGTGCCAGCATTGATCAAGGGGTATCCTATGGCTACACCTTC
once	TRBD1	TRBV7-4	TRBJ2-7	CASSSNNRQGAEDEQYF	TGTGCCAGCAGCTCTAACAACAGACAGGGGGCAGAGGACGAGCAGTACTTC
.	.	TRBV10-1	TRBJ2-3	CASSLNPLAGNTDTQYF	TGCGCCAGCAGTCTAAACCCCTTGGCGGGGAACACAGATACGCAGTATTTT